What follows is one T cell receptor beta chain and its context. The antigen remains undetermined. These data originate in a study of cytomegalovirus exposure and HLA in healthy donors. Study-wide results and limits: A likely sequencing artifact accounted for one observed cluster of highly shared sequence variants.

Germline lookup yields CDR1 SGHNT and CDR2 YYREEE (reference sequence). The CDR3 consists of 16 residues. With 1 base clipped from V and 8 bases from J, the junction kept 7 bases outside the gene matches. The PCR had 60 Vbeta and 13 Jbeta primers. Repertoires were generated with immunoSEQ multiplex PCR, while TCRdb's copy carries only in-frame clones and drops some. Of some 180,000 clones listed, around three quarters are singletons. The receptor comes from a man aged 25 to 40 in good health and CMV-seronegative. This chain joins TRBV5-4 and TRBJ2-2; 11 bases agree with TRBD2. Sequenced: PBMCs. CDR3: CASSLRLAGLGGELFF. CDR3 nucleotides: TGTGCCAGCAGCTTGAGACTAGCGGGACTTGGTGGGGAGCTGTTTTTT.